The 5 T cell receptor beta chains below were found in one sample sequenced in a study of T cells in tuberculosis. The time point denotes: new active TB diagnosis, blood taken before or within 7 days of starting treatment. TCRdb keeps only in-frame clones here, not all; method: immunoSEQ multiplex PCR. The data show approximately 31,000 clones, roughly 88% seen once. This sample comprised PBMCs, obtained at tuberculosis diagnosis. The receptors shown here come from an adult with tuberculosis.

The chain uses TRBV27 and TRBJ1-5, with TRBD1 matching over 7 bases. V shed 2 bases and J 1 base; nucleotides not matched to a gene: 17. CDR1 MNHEY and CDR2 SMNVEV come from the germline V gene (reference sequence). This CDR3 is built from 20 residues. The CDR3 DNA follows: TGTGCCAGCAGTTTAAGGGCGGCAGGGGGAGTGGGGATGAGCAATCAGCCCCAGCATTTT. Translation gives CASSLRAAGGVGMSNQPQHF.

This chain joins TRBV7-8 and TRBJ1-1; D gene ambiguous. The CDR3 totals 13 residues. Trimming removed 4 bases from V and 0 bases from J, with 6 bases in between. Germline assignment: CDR1 SGHVS and CDR2 FQNEAQ. The CDR3 region is CASSSTMNTEAFF. The CDR3 DNA reads as TGTGCCAGCAGCTCGACTATGAACACTGAAGCTTTCTTT. Variable domain in full (rest from reference TRBV7-8 and TRBJ1-1): GAGVSQSPRYKVAKRGQDVALRCDPISGHVSLFWYQQALGQGPEFLTYFQNEAQLDKSGLPSDRFFAERPEGSVSTLKIQRTQQEDSAVYLCASSSTMNTEAFFGQGTRLTVV.

Only a few counts were recorded for this clone. CDR3 DNA sequence: TGTGCCAGTCGCCCGGACAGATTCTATGGCTACACCTTC. Its translation: CASRPDRFYGYTF. The chain combines TRBV19 with TRBJ1-2, with D perhaps matching TRBD1 (6 bases). The CDR3 extends over 13 amino acids. Germline lookup yields CDR1 LNHDA and CDR2 SQIVND (reference sequence). Trimming shortened V by 8 bases and J by 4 bases, and 14 bases separated the two germline ends.

This sequence joins TRBV27 and TRBJ1-2, with TRBD1 as a possible D gene (5 bases). In germline, CDR1 is MNHEY, CDR2 SMNVEV (reference sequence). This CDR3 is built from 13 residues. The germline V and J ends were trimmed by 5 bases and 7 bases, with 14 bases remaining between them. CDR3 amino acids: CASSLGTQSGYTF. CDR3 sequence (DNA): TGTGCCAGCAGTCTCGGGACTCAATCTGGCTACACCTTC.

V and J are TRBV7-2 and TRBJ1-4; perhaps TRBD1 as D (5 bases). This CDR3 has 16 amino acids. The germline CDR1 and CDR2 sequences are SGHTA and FQGNSA. Trimming left V 1 base short and J 0 bases short, with 9 bases between. The CDR3 nucleotides read TGTGCCAGCAGCTTAGTGGGGGGTTCAACTAATGAAAAACTGTTTTTT. Residues: CASSLVGGSTNEKLFF. Based on the CDR3 plus reference TRBV7-2 and TRBJ1-4, the full variable domain is GAGVSQSPSNKVTEKGKDVELRCDPISGHTALYWYRQSLGQGLEFLIYFQGNSAPDKSGLPSDRFSAERTGGSVSTLTIQRTQQEDSAVYLCASSLVGGSTNEKLFFGSGTQLSVL.